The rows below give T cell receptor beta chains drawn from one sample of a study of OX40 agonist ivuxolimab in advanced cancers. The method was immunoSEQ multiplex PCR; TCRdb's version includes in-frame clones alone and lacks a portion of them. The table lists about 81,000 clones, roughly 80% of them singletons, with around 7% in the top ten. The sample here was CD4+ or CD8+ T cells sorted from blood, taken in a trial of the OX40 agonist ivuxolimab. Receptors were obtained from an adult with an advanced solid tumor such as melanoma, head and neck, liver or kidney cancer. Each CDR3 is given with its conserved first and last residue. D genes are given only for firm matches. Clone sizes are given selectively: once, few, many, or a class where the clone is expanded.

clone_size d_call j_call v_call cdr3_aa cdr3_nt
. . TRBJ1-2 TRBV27 CASRQGGYGYTF TGTGCCAGCAGGCAAGGGGGGTATGGCTACACCTTC
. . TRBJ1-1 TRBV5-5 CASSPDSLNTEAFF TGTGCCAGCAGCCCGGACAGTCTGAACACTGAAGCTTTCTTT
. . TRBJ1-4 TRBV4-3 CASSQDWWTAATNEKLFF TGCGCCAGCAGCCAAGACTGGTGGACAGCCGCAACTAATGAAAAACTGTTTTTT
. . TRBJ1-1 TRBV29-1 CSVPSLTSEAFF TGCAGCGTTCCGAGCCTAACTAGTGAAGCTTTCTTT
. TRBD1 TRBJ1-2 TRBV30 CAWSTGGFHGYTF TGTGCCTGGAGTACAGGGGGCTTTCATGGCTACACCTTC
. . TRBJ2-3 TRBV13 CASKEGSQRDTQYF TGTGCCAGCAAAGAGGGCTCACAACGAGATACGCAGTATTTT
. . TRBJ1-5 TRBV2 CASRSPLRDSNQPQHF TGTGCCAGCAGGTCGCCCCTAAGGGATAGCAATCAGCCCCAGCATTTT
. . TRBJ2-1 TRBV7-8 CASSIHPTGGLFF TGTGCCAGCAGCATACACCCGACAGGAGGTCTGTTCTTC
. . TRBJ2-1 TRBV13 CASSGKNEQFF TGTGCCAGCAGCGGGAAAAATGAGCAGTTCTTC
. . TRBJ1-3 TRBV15 CATSRGRAGSGNTIYF TGTGCCACCAGCAGAGGTAGAGCCGGCTCTGGAAACACCATATATTTT
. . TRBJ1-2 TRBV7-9 CATRGGEGGYTF TGTGCCACCAGAGGAGGGGAAGGTGGCTACACCTTC
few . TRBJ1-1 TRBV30 CAWSVGPTGRGAFF TGTGCCTGGAGTGTAGGGCCCACAGGGAGAGGAGCTTTCTTT
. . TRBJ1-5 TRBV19 CASSIAEDRYSNQPQHF TGTGCCAGTAGTATAGCCGAGGACAGATATAGCAATCAGCCCCAGCATTTT
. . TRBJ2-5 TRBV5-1 CASSSGHAQETQYF TGCGCCAGCAGCTCGGGACACGCTCAAGAGACCCAGTACTTC
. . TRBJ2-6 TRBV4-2 CASSQETGANVLTF TGTGCCAGCAGCCAAGAGACTGGGGCCAACGTCCTGACTTTC
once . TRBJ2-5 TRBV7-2 CASSSDRFTQYF TGTGCCAGCAGCTCCGACAGGTTCACCCAGTACTTC
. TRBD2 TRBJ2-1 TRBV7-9 CASSPRVGLEYNEQFF TGTGCCAGCAGCCCGAGGGTGGGACTAGAGTACAATGAGCAGTTCTTC
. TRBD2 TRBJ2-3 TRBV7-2 CASSPGLAGHADTQYF TGTGCCAGCAGCCCGGGACTAGCGGGACATGCAGATACGCAGTATTTT
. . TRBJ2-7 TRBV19 CASYSGYEQYF TGTGCCAGTTACTCAGGGTACGAGCAGTACTTC
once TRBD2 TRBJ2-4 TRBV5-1 CASSFLSSGAKNIQYF TGCGCCAGCAGCTTTTTGTCTAGCGGTGCCAAAAACATTCAGTACTTC
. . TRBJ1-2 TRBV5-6 CASSLAGQYGYTF TGTGCCAGCAGCTTGGCCGGTCAGTATGGCTACACCTTC
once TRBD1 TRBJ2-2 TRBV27 CASKQGPVAGELFF TGTGCCAGCAAACAGGGGCCCGTAGCCGGGGAGCTGTTTTTT
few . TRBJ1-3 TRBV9 CASSVEGGNTIYF TGTGCCAGCAGCGTTGAAGGGGGAAACACCATATATTTT
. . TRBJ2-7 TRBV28 CASRRDNSYEQYF TGTGCCAGCAGGAGGGACAACTCCTACGAGCAGTACTTC
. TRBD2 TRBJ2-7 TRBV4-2 CASSQFWTSGRSSYEQYF TGTGCCAGCAGCCAATTTTGGACTAGCGGGAGGAGCTCCTACGAGCAGTACTTC
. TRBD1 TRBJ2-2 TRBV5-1 CASSWPGQGDTGELFF TGCGCCAGCAGCTGGCCGGGACAGGGGGACACCGGGGAGCTGTTTTTT
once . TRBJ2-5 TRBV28 CASSFRVRETQYF TGTGCCAGCAGTTTCAGGGTCCGAGAGACCCAGTACTTC
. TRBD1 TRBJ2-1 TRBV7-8 CASTDRAFRNEQFF TGTGCCAGCACCGACAGGGCCTTTAGGAATGAGCAGTTCTTC
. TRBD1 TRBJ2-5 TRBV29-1 CSLRQGRETQYF TGCAGCTTGCGACAGGGGCGGGAGACCCAGTACTTC
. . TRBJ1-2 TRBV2 CASSRDTYGYTF TGTGCCAGCAGTCGGGACACATATGGCTACACCTTC
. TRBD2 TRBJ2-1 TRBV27 CASSSPTSGRAEFF TGTGCCAGCAGTTCCCCGACTAGCGGGAGGGCGGAGTTCTTC
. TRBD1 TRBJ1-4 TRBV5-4 CASSSPQGQKLFF TGTGCCAGCAGCTCGCCACAGGGGCAAAAACTGTTTTTT
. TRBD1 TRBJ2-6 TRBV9 CASSAGTGGTAANVLTF TGTGCCAGCAGTGCCGGGACAGGGGGCACAGCGGCCAACGTCCTGACTTTC
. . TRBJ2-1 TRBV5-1 CASMVGPGSEQFF TGCGCCAGCATGGTGGGACCGGGGAGTGAGCAGTTCTTC
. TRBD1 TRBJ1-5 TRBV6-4 CASSVAGGGQPQHF TGTGCCAGCAGTGTAGCAGGGGGTGGGCAGCCCCAGCATTTT
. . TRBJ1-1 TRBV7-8 CASSQGGWGEAFF TGTGCCAGCAGCCAAGGAGGGTGGGGTGAAGCTTTCTTT
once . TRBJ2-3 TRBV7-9 CASSPQGLINTDTQYF TGTGCCAGCAGCCCCCAGGGGCTGATAAACACAGATACGCAGTATTTT
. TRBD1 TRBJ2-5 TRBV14 CASSRTGTGAVVAQYF TGTGCCAGCAGCCGGACCGGGACAGGGGCGGTGGTAGCCCAGTACTTC
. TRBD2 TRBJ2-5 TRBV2 CASRAGGQETQYF TGTGCCAGCAGGGCGGGGGGGCAAGAGACCCAGTACTTC
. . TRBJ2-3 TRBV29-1 CSVVWTGGSRQTDTQYF TGCAGCGTTGTGTGGACTGGGGGGAGTCGACAGACAGATACGCAGTATTTT
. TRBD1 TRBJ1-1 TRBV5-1 CASSMVPGQGEAFF TGCGCCAGCAGCATGGTACCGGGACAGGGTGAAGCTTTCTTT
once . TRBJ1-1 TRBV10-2 CASKVSYTEAFF TGCGCCAGCAAGGTCTCGTACACTGAAGCTTTCTTT
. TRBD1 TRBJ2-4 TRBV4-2 CASSLGQGRENIQYF TGTGCCAGCAGCCTCGGACAGGGCAGGGAAAACATTCAGTACTTC